This T cell receptor beta chain was captured by sequencing in a study of radiotherapy plus CTLA-4 blockade in lung cancer. Findings and caveats of the study: Early blood T cell clone dynamics, with interferon-beta, were reported to best predict response. Peripheral blood showed expansion of tumor-derived TCR clones after radiotherapy and ipilimumab.

As concerns this clone: The antigen remains undetermined.

The protocol was immunoSEQ multiplex PCR, while the TCRdb copy is restricted to in-frame clones and leaves out a portion. The table shows 85,000 to 90,000 clones, with around 84% occurring only once. This sequence was found in a human donor with non-small cell lung cancer that progressed on radiotherapy plus ipilimumab. Sequencing was performed on peripheral blood, taken from a patient treated with radiotherapy plus ipilimumab.

CDR3 DNA sequence: TGTGCCAGCAGCCAAGGGACAGGGACTGGAAACACCATATATTTT. The encoded protein is CASSQGTGTGNTIYF. J is TRBJ1-3 and V is TRBV4-2, with 8 bases aligning to TRBD1. Germline V gene sequence: CDR1 LGHNA, CDR2 YNFKEQ. The CDR3 has 15 amino acids. V trimming: 1 base; J trimming: 2 bases; junction bases outside the gene matches: 1.